Sequencing of this T cell receptor beta chain was carried out in a study of cytomegalovirus exposure and HLA in healthy donors. As for the study in general: The early release's HLA-typed donors yielded 65 million to 85 million unique TCRs.

General study results and limits: Across all donors, roughly uniform sequencing depth was an assumption of the presence/absence analyses. Reportedly, fewer N-insertions than the approximately 690-donor mean appeared in an Asian-associated ancestry cluster in a later analysis. There were some 150 TCR beta chains listed as cytomegalovirus-associated.

The V and J ends lost 3 bases and 6 bases, in that order; junction bases with no gene match: 6. The CDR3 runs 16 residues. Looked up from germline, CDR1 is LNHDA and CDR2 is SQIVND (reference sequence). PCR was performed using 60 Vbeta and 13 Jbeta primers. Sequencing was performed with immunoSEQ multiplex PCR; in TCRdb, only in-frame clones are kept and a portion is missing. Of around 89,000 clones in the sample, approximately 80% were seen once. Relative to its sample, this clone is medium-sized. Its specificity is not known. The sequencing input was PBMCs. The TCR was taken from a man aged 40-49 years in good health and CMV-seronegative. V is TRBV19 and J is TRBJ2-1; 12 positions agree with TRBD1. In DNA, the CDR3 is TGTGCCAGTAGTATCAGGGGGACAGGGGGCCCCAATGAGCAGTTCTTC. Translated: CASSIRGTGGPNEQFF.